The 10 T cell receptor beta chains given below trace back to one sample, sequenced in a study of technical replicates of blood from a handful of donors. The protocol was immunoSEQ multiplex PCR, while the TCRdb copy is restricted to in-frame clones and leaves out a portion. The sample holds about 59,000 clones, roughly 97% seen once. The sequenced sample consisted of T cells isolated from PBMCs. The receptors stem from a human donor in good health.

This sequence joins TRBV5-1 and TRBJ1-1; TRBD1 matches 8 bases. CDR1 is SGHRS and CDR2 is YFSETQ in the germline V gene. The CDR3 extends over 15 amino acids. The J segment lost 3 bases and the V segment lost 3 bases, leaving 7 bases of the junction unmatched. The DNA for the CDR3 is TGCGCCAGCAGCTGGGAGACAGGGGAGGACACTGAAGCTTTCTTT. Amino acids: CASSWETGEDTEAFF.

The chain recombines TRBV10-3 with TRBJ2-7; 9 bases match TRBD1. V lost 5 bases, J lost 0 bases, and 2 bases stayed unmatched. The CDR3 runs 14 residues. From germline, CDR1 is ENHRY and CDR2 SYGVKD. CDR3 in DNA: TGTGCCATCAGTCCGGGACAGGGCTCCTACGAGCAGTACTTC. Amino acid sequence: CAISPGQGSYEQYF.

The chain carries TRBV2 and TRBJ1-1; 7 nucleotides align to TRBD1. V gave up 4 bases and J gave up 10 bases; unmatched junction bases: 3. CDR1 and CDR2 (germline): SNHLY, FYNNEI. The CDR3 is made up of 11 amino acids. The CDR3 spells CASSGDRAAFF. CDR3 DNA sequence: TGTGCCAGCAGTGGCGACAGGGCAGCTTTCTTT.

The V call is TRBV7-2, the J call TRBJ2-1; D gene ambiguous. V dropped 6 bases and J dropped 7 bases, with 7 bases sitting between them. CDR3 length: 11 amino acids. Germline values: CDR1 SGHTA, CDR2 FQGNSA. CDR3 region: CASSIVNEQFF. The CDR3 DNA follows: TGTGCCAGCAGTATTGTGAATGAGCAGTTCTTC.

CDR3 sequence (DNA): TGTGCCAGCAGCCAGAATTTCCGGGACAGGGGAACTAATGAAAAACTGTTTTTT. Its protein is CASSQNFRDRGTNEKLFF. The chain is built from TRBV7-6 and TRBJ1-4, with 10 bases identical to TRBD1. CDR3 length equals 18 residues. The trim removed 5 bases at V and 1 base at J, leaving 10 bases unmatched. CDR1 and CDR2 from the germline V gene are SGHVS and FNYEAQ.

The rearrangement uses TRBV7-3 and TRBJ2-3; the match to TRBD2 covers 11 bases. This CDR3 has 15 residues. Trimming took 7 bases from V and 5 from J; bases not matched to a gene: 8. The germline V gene encodes CDR1 SGHTA and CDR2 FQGTGA. The CDR3: CASTHSGGAGDTQYF. CDR3 coding DNA: TGTGCCAGCACCCATAGCGGGGGGGCAGGAGATACGCAGTATTTT.

The V gene is TRBV7-6, the J gene TRBJ2-1; a weak D match, TRBD1 (5 bases). CDR3 length equals 15 residues. Germline CDR1 reads SGHVS; CDR2 reads FNYEAQ. The germline V and J ends were trimmed by 1 base and 3 bases, with 10 bases remaining between them. DNA for the CDR3: TGTGCCAGCAGCTTAGAGGGCAGGGTCTACAATGAGCAGTTCTTC. Translation: CASSLEGRVYNEQFF.

The J gene is TRBJ1-3, the V gene TRBV11-1; no clear D. The germline gives CDR1 SGHAT, CDR2 FQDESV (reference sequence). The ends were cut back, 5 bases at V and 7 bases at J, with 18 bases in the middle. The CDR3 is 15 residues long. CDR3 bases: TGTGCCAGCAGCGCACCTCCGGAGGAATCCAACACCATATATTTT. This sequence encodes CASSAPPEESNTIYF.

The V and J genes are TRBV4-2 and TRBJ2-1; a weak D match, TRBD2 (6 bases). The V end lost 4 bases, the J end lost 1 base, and 8 bases lay between the germline ends. CDR3 size: 14 residues. Germline CDR1 is LGHNA and CDR2 is YNFKEQ. CDR3: CASSPGDSYNEQFF. As DNA, the CDR3 is TGTGCCAGCAGCCCGGGGGATTCCTACAATGAGCAGTTCTTC.

This chain uses TRBV28 with TRBJ1-2, with D possibly being TRBD1 (5 bases). Germline lookup yields CDR1 MDHEN and CDR2 SYDVKM. V lost 4 bases to trimming and J lost 7 bases, with 7 bases between them. The length of the CDR3 is 11 residues. CDR3 loop: CASSSGFGYTF. In DNA form, the CDR3 reads TGTGCCAGCAGTTCAGGGTTTGGCTACACCTTC.